The 30 T cell receptor beta chains below were found in one sample sequenced in a study of T cells in Graves' hyperthyroidism and ophthalmopathy. Amplification of TCR beta CDR3 regions was performed using RNA transcripts as template. HTBI primers were employed in a first-round RT-PCR of the TCR CDR3. TCRdb itself ran the multiplex PCR reads through MiXCR, one entry per CDR3 protein. The table includes around 55,000 distinct CDR3 sequences, less than 50% detected once. Input material: blood. Source of these receptors: a woman aged 50 to 60 with Graves' ophthalmopathy.

This clonotype was counted at least ten times. DNA for the CDR3: TGTGCCACCAGCCCTCGGGGCCAGGGGAGGGTGACAGATACGCAGTATTTT. Residues: CATSPRGQGRVTDTQYF. The chain links TRBV24-1 to TRBJ2-3; D may be TRBD2 (7 bases). This CDR3 is 17 amino acids long. The V gene's germline CDR1 is KGHDR and CDR2 SFDVKD. Deletions cut 7 bases from V and 3 bases from J, with 22 bases between.

In regard to this clonotype: The conserved closing phenylalanine or tryptophan is absent in this CDR3, likely reflecting a read error. The chain is built from TRBV5-4 and TRBJ2-3; TRBD2 agrees at 8 bases. The CDR3 loop spans 16 amino acids. Germline lookup yields CDR1 SGHNT and CDR2 YYREEE (reference sequence). With V trimmed by 4 bases and J by 5 bases, 12 bases remained unmatched. This CDR3 reads CASSPPGTSGRDTQYC. The CDR3 DNA reads as TGTGCCAGCAGCCCTCCCGGGACTAGTGGGAGAGATACGCAGTATTGT.

This clonotype occurred many times. The rearrangement uses TRBV29-1 and TRBJ2-3; tentative D call: TRBD2 (6 bases). Germline CDR1 is SQVTM and CDR2 is ANQGSEA. This CDR3 region has 15 residues. The V and J ends lost 6 bases and 2 bases respectively, with 18 bases between them. The CDR3 bases are TGCAGCGTGATAGGAGGGGAGACCTACACAGATACGCAGTATTTT. Translating it yields CSVIGGETYTDTQYF.

There are many counts of this clonotype. This sequence joins TRBV7-8 and TRBJ1-3; D is unresolved. With 5 bases removed from V and 0 bases from J, the gap between germline ends came to 14 bases. CDR1 and CDR2 (germline): SGHVS, FQNEAQ. The CDR3 is 16 amino acids. CDR3 sequence (DNA): TGTGCCAGCAGCAATCTTCCAGCGAACTCTGGAAACACCATATATTTT. It codes for CASSNLPANSGNTIYF.

This chain connects TRBV7-2 to TRBJ2-7; unclear D gene. V was shortened by 3 bases and J by 5 bases, with 11 bases between the two germline ends. The length of the CDR3 is 13 residues. The V gene's germline CDR1 is SGHTA and CDR2 FQGNSA. The CDR3 spells CASSLDSTDEQYF. CDR3 nucleotides: TGTGCCAGCAGCTTGGATAGCACGGACGAGCAGTACTTC.

In its sample, this clonotype was seen many times. V is TRBV7-9 and J is TRBJ2-7; TRBD1 or TRBD2 may be the D gene (5 bases each). Germline CDR1 is SEHNR and CDR2 is FQNEAQ (reference sequence). V shed 5 bases and J shed 0 bases, with 14 bases lying between them. This CDR3 is 15 amino acids long. The CDR3 loop is CASSHSGTNSYEQYF. The CDR3, as DNA: TGTGCCAGCAGCCACTCCGGGACGAACTCCTACGAGCAGTACTTC.

This clonotype was counted between two and nine times. A single base separates this from a much larger clone, so it may be a read error. The gene calls are TRBV6-6 and TRBJ2-3, with 12 bases fitting TRBD2. The germline V gene encodes CDR1 MNHNY and CDR2 SVGAGI (reference sequence). The CDR3 is 17 amino acids. The J segment lost 2 bases and the V segment lost 4 bases, leaving 7 bases of the junction unmatched. CDR3 loop: CASSSMTSGGYTDTQYF. The CDR3 nucleotides read TGTGCCAGCAGTTCCATGACTAGCGGGGGATACACAGATACGCAGTATTTT.

CDR3 coding DNA: TGTGCCAGCAGCGACGGGACTGGGGCCAACGTCCTGACTTTC. Its translation is CASSDGTGANVLTF. The rearrangement joins TRBV7-8 to TRBJ2-6, with D perhaps TRBD2 (5 bases). Trimming removed 5 bases at V and 2 bases at J, with 7 bases between. The CDR3 runs 14 residues. Germline-derived CDR1 and CDR2 are SGHVS and FQNEAQ.

This clonotype was found once. The rearrangement uses TRBV7-2 and TRBJ2-7; 11 bases fit TRBD2. Germline values: CDR1 SGHTA, CDR2 FQGNSA. Trimming at V came to 5 bases and at J to 3 bases, leaving 9 bases not matched to a gene. This CDR3 contains 16 residues. CDR3 DNA: TGTGCCAGCAGCCCACCCCGACTAGCGGGGTACTACGAGCAGTACTTC. Translating it yields CASSPPRLAGYYEQYF.

The rearrangement joins TRBV5-4 to TRBJ2-1, with 7 bases matching TRBD1. Per the germline V gene, CDR1 is SGHNT and CDR2 is YYREEE (reference sequence). This CDR3 is 15 amino acids long. V shed 3 bases, J shed 0 bases, and the junction held 3 bases outside the gene matches. CDR3: CASSWGTASYNEQFF. CDR3 nucleotide sequence: TGTGCCAGCAGCTGGGGGACAGCCTCCTACAATGAGCAGTTCTTC.

This chain links TRBV7-9 with TRBJ2-5, with 9 bases that match TRBD1. V lost 2 bases and J lost 4; bases outside the gene matches: 14. The CDR3 contains 18 residues. CDR1 and CDR2 from the germline V gene are SEHNR and FQNEAQ (reference sequence). The CDR3: CASSLWGTDRGLIETQYF. In DNA, the CDR3 is TGTGCCAGCAGCTTATGGGGTACGGACAGGGGCCTGATAGAGACCCAGTACTTC.

This clonotype has just one count. A read error is likely, as this CDR3 ends without the conserved phenylalanine or tryptophan. The chain is built from TRBV7-9 and TRBJ2-2; D remains unclear. Trimming pared 6 bases from V and 8 bases from J, leaving 7 bases between. From germline, CDR1 is SEHNR and CDR2 FQNEAQ (reference sequence). This CDR3 region has 11 residues. The CDR3 DNA sequence: TGTGCCAGCAGGAGCACTGGGGAGCTGTTTTCT. Protein product: CASRSTGELFS.

The sample holds many counts of this clonotype. This CDR3 reads CASSDTGTGGPRDNSPLHF. The CDR3 region has the DNA TGCGCCAGCAGCGATACCGGGACAGGGGGCCCGAGGGATAATTCACCCCTCCACTTT. The chain is built from TRBV5-1 and TRBJ1-6; 12 bases agree with TRBD1. Germline V CDR1 and CDR2: SGHRS, YFSETQ. The CDR3 contains 19 residues. Trimming removed 4 bases from V and 5 bases from J; junction bases left unmatched: 13.

The chain combines TRBV2 with TRBJ2-4; TRBD1 agrees at 10 bases. The CDR3 is 15 residues long. J was trimmed by 6 bases and V by 6 bases; bases with no gene match: 8. CDR1 SNHLY and CDR2 FYNNEI come from the germline V gene. This CDR3 is CASRGGTGAGNIQYF. CDR3 sequence (DNA): TGTGCCAGCAGAGGCGGGACAGGGGCTGGAAACATTCAGTACTTC.

This clonotype was seen ten or more times. This sequence joins TRBV15 and TRBJ2-1; 9 positions agree with TRBD2. Trimming took 1 base from V and 3 from J; bases not matched to a gene: 4. The CDR3 totals 16 residues. Germline V gives CDR1 LNHNV, CDR2 YYDKDF (reference sequence). This CDR3 reads CATSRVEAGGYNEQFF. In DNA form, the CDR3 reads TGTGCCACCAGCAGAGTAGAAGCGGGAGGCTACAATGAGCAGTTCTTC.

The chain couples TRBV20-1 to TRBJ1-2, with D unresolved. The CDR3 runs 9 residues. Germline CDR1 reads DFQATT; CDR2 reads SNEGSKA (reference sequence). Between the trimmed V and J ends, which lost 0 bases and 7 bases, there was a span of 0 bases. CDR3 coding DNA: TGCAGTGCTAGAGATGGCTACACCTTC. Translation: CSARDGYTF.

The chain links TRBV19 to TRBJ2-7; TRBD1 matches at 9 bases. Per the germline V gene, CDR1 is LNHDA and CDR2 is SQIVND (reference sequence). Trimming removed 10 bases from V and 0 bases from J; junction bases left unmatched: 4. This CDR3 has 13 amino acids. This CDR3 reads CANQDRGSYEQYF. Here the CDR3 DNA reads TGTGCCAATCAGGACAGGGGCTCCTACGAGCAGTACTTC.

The rearrangement links TRBV24-1 to TRBJ2-1; TRBD2 matches at 12 bases. The V gene's germline CDR1 is KGHDR and CDR2 SFDVKD. The CDR3 runs to 15 residues. J lost 6 bases, V lost 7 bases, and 6 bases had no gene match. CDR3 nucleotide sequence: TGTGCCACCAGGGCTAGCGGGAGGGTGACCAATGAGCAGTTCTTC. Protein sequence: CATRASGRVTNEQFF.

V usage is TRBV6-4 and J usage is TRBJ2-5; D not certain. Germline CDR1 is MRHNA and CDR2 is SNTAGT. V shed 0 bases and J shed 5 bases, with 10 bases lying between them. This CDR3 has 14 amino acids. CDR3 nucleotides: TGTGCCAGCAGTGACTCCCTACCAAGTGAGACCCAGTACTTC. Protein: CASSDSLPSETQYF.

In its sample, this clonotype was seen a few times. This sequence joins TRBV6-5 and TRBJ2-1; 10 nucleotides agree with TRBD2. The J segment lost 5 bases and the V segment lost 6 bases, leaving 7 bases of the junction unmatched. The V gene's germline CDR1 is MNHEY and CDR2 SVGAGI. This CDR3 has 15 residues. The CDR3 coding sequence is TGTGCCAGCAGGGCCCCGGGACTAGCGAACAATGAGCAGTTCTTC. It codes for CASRAPGLANNEQFF.

Ten or more counts support this clonotype. The rearrangement joins TRBV20-1 to TRBJ2-7; the D gene could be TRBD1 or TRBD2 (5 bases each). Trimming pared 0 bases from V and 7 bases from J, leaving 16 bases between. The CDR3 spans 14 residues. Germline V gives CDR1 DFQATT, CDR2 SNEGSKA (reference sequence). The CDR3 region has the DNA TGCAGTGCTAGAGAAGGTGGGGCTTGGGGGGAGCAGTACTTC. This sequence encodes CSAREGGAWGEQYF.

Of note for this clonotype: Just one base apart from a much larger clone, this may be a read error. The genes are TRBV7-8 and TRBJ2-7; tentatively, D is TRBD1 or TRBD2 (7 bases each). This CDR3 is 14 amino acids long. CDR1 SGHVS and CDR2 FQNEAQ come from the germline V gene. DNA of the CDR3: TGTGCCAGCAGTGGGGGGGGACAGACCTACGAGCAGTGCTTC. Protein product: CASSGGGQTYEQCF.

This clonotype showed up many times. The chain joins TRBV5-8 to TRBJ2-1, with a possible D match to TRBD1 (5 bases). Germline CDR1 and CDR2: SGHTS and YDEGEE. V lost 0 bases, J lost 1 base, and 11 bases lay in between. The CDR3 is 16 residues long. Written as DNA, the CDR3 is TGTGCCAGCAGCTTGGCCATACAGGTTTCCTACAATGAGCAGTTCTTC. This sequence encodes CASSLAIQVSYNEQFF.

About this clonotype: Mismatch with germline at one junction end may stem from a read error. The chain couples TRBV11-3 to TRBJ2-7; D not certain. Looked up from germline, CDR1 is SGHNT and CDR2 is YENEEA. The CDR3 has 13 amino acids. CDR3 DNA: TGCGCCAGCAGCTTAGGACGGAACTACGGGCAGTACTTC. The encoded protein is CASSLGRNYGQYF.

V and J are TRBV2 and TRBJ2-7; 8 nucleotides align to TRBD2. The trim removed 6 bases at V and 4 bases at J, leaving 5 bases unmatched. The germline CDR1 and CDR2 sequences are SNHLY and FYNNEI. The CDR3 length is 13 residues. The CDR3 is CASRSSGGYEQYF. CDR3 sequence (DNA): TGTGCCAGCAGGTCTTCGGGGGGGTACGAGCAGTACTTC.

Ten or more counts support this clonotype. The chain recombines TRBV9 with TRBJ1-1; D is uncertain. CDR3 length: 14 residues. Between the trimmed V and J ends, which lost 0 bases and 0 bases, there was a span of 6 bases. The germline V gene encodes CDR1 SGDLS and CDR2 YYNGEE. The CDR3 DNA reads TGTGCCAGCAGCGTAGATAGGCTGAACACTGAAGCTTTCTTT. Its translation: CASSVDRLNTEAFF.

This clonotype was found once. The CDR3 reads CASSLTSGDNEQFF. CDR3 coding DNA: TGCGCCAGCAGCTTGACTAGCGGAGACAATGAGCAGTTCTTC. V usage is TRBV5-1 and J usage is TRBJ2-1; 8 positions agree with TRBD2. Trimming cost V 1 base and J 5 bases; bases outside gene matches: 2. The CDR3 loop spans 14 amino acids. The V gene's germline CDR1 is SGHRS and CDR2 YFSETQ. Full variable domain (remainder filled in from reference TRBV5-1 and TRBJ2-1): KAGVTQTPRYLIKTRGQQVTLSCSPISGHRSVSWYQQTPGQGLQFLFEYFSETQRNKGNFPGRFSGRQFSNSRSEMNVSTLELGDSALYLCASSLTSGDNEQFFGPGTRLTVL.

This chain joins TRBV5-8 and TRBJ2-7, with a tentative D call TRBD2 (6 bases). The V end was cut by 3 bases, the J end by 1 base, with 14 bases between. The germline V gene has CDR1 SGHTS and CDR2 YDEGEE. This CDR3 region has 15 residues. The CDR3 sequence: CASSSGVAESYEQYF. The DNA of the CDR3 is TGTGCCAGCAGCTCGGGGGTAGCGGAATCCTACGAGCAGTACTTC.

This clonotype was seen at least ten times. The chain uses TRBV15 and TRBJ2-1, with 14 bases aligning to TRBD2. The CDR3 totals 15 residues. CDR1 is LNHNV and CDR2 is YYDKDF in the germline V gene (reference sequence). Losses at the gene ends were 5 bases for V and 7 bases for J; bases not matched to a gene: 4. As DNA, the CDR3 is TGTGCCACCAGCCGAAGGACTAGCGGGGGGAATGAGCAGTTCTTC. Protein: CATSRRTSGGNEQFF.

This clonotype was detected ten times or more. The chain combines TRBV20-1 with TRBJ2-5; 9 bases fit TRBD2. The ends lost 3 bases at V and 3 bases at J; junction bases unmatched: 5. The CDR3 spans 14 residues. CDR1 is DFQATT and CDR2 is SNEGSKA in the germline V gene (reference sequence). This CDR3 reads CSASKAGGEETQYF. The CDR3 nucleotides read TGCAGTGCTAGCAAAGCGGGGGGCGAAGAGACCCAGTACTTC.